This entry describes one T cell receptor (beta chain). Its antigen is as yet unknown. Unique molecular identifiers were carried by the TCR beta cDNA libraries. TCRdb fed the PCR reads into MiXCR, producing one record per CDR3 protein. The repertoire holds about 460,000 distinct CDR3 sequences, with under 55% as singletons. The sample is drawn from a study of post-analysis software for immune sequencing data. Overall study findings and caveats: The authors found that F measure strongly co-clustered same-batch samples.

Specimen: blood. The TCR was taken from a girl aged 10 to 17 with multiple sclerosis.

The CDR3 loop reads CASSLVSSWFF. As DNA, the CDR3 is TGTGCCAGCAGTTTAGTGTCTAGTTGGTTCTTC. The genes are TRBV28 and TRBJ2-1; D not certain. Germline V lookup: CDR1 MDHEN, CDR2 SYDVKM. The ends were cut back, 2 bases at V and 15 bases at J, with 11 bases in the middle. The CDR3 has 11 residues.